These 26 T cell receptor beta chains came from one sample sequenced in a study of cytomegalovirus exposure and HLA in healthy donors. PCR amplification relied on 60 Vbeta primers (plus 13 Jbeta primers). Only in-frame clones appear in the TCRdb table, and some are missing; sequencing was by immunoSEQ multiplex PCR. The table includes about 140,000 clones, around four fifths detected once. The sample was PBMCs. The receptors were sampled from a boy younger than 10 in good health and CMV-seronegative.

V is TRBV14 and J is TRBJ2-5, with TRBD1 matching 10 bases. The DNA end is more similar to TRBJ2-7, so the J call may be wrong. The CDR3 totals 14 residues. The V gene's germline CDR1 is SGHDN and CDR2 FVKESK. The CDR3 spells CASSQGQGFYEQYF. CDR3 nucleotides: TGTGCCAGCAGCCAGGGACAGGGGTTCTACGAGCAGTACTTC.

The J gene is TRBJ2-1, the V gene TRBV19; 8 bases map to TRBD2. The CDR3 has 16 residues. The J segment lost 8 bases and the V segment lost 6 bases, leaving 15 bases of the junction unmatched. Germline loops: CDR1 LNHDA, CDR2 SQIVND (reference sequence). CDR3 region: CASSPRRGSGVHEQFF. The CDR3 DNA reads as TGTGCCAGTAGCCCCCGAAGGGGTAGCGGGGTACATGAGCAGTTCTTC.

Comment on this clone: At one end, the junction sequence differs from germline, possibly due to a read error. CDR3: CSSSKVSGQGIQPQHF. CDR3 DNA: TGTTCCAGCAGCAAAGTTTCTGGACAGGGTATACAGCCCCAGCATTTT. The rearrangement joins TRBV7-9 to TRBJ1-5; 8 nucleotides line up with TRBD1. Germline CDR1 and CDR2: SEHNR and FQNEAQ (reference sequence). This CDR3 is 16 amino acids long. Complete variable domain (other parts from reference TRBV7-9 and TRBJ1-5): DTGVSQNPRHKITKRGQNVTFRCDPISEHNRLYWYRQTLGQGPEFLTYFQNEAQLEKSRLLSDRFSAERPKGSFSTLEIQRTEQGDSAMYLCSSSKVSGQGIQPQHFGDGTRLSIL.

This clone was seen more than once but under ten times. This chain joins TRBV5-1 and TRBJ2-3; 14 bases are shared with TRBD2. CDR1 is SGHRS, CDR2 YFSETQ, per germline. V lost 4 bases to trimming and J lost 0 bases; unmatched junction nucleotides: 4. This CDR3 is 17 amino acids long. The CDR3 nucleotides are TGCGCCAGCAGCCCCGGACTAGCGGGGGGCAGCACAGATACGCAGTATTTT. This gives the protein CASSPGLAGGSTDTQYF.

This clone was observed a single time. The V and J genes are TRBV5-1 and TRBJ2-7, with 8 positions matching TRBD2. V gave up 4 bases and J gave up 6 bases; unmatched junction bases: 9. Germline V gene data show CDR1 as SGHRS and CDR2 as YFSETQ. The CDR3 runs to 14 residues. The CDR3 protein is CASSRGVSGTEQYF. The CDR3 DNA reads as TGCGCCAGCAGCCGAGGGGTTAGCGGGACCGAGCAGTACTTC.

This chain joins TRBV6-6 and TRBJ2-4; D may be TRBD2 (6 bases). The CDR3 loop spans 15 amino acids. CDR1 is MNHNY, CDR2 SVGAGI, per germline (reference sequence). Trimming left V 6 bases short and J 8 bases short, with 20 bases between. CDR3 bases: TGTGCCAGCAGAGGCACCGGGACTCAGTATCACATTCAGTACTTC. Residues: CASRGTGTQYHIQYF.

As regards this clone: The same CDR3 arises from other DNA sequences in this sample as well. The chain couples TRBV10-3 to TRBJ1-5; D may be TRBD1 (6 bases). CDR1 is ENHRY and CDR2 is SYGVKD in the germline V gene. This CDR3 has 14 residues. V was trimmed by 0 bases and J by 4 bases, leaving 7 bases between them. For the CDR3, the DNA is TGTGCCATCAGTGAGTCAACAGGGAATCAGCCCCAGCATTTT. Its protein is CAISESTGNQPQHF.

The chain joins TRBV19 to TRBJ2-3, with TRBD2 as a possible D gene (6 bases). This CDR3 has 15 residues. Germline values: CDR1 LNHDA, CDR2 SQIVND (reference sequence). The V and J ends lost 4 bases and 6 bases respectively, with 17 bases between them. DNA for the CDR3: TGTGCCAGTAGTAGTCTTGCGGGATTGGGCGATACGCAGTATTTT. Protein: CASSSLAGLGDTQYF.

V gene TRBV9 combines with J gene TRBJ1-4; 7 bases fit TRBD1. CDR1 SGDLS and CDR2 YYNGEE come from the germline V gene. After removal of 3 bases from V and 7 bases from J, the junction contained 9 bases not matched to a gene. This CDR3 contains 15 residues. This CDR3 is CASSADQGVGEKLFF. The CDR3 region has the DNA TGTGCCAGCAGCGCGGACCAGGGGGTGGGTGAAAAACTGTTTTTT.

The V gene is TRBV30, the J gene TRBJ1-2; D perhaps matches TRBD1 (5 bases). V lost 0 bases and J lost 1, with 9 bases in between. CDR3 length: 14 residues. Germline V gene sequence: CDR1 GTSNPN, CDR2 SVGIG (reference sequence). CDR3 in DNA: TGTGCCTGGAGTGTTGGGGGGTTTAACTATGGCTACACCTTC. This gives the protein CAWSVGGFNYGYTF.

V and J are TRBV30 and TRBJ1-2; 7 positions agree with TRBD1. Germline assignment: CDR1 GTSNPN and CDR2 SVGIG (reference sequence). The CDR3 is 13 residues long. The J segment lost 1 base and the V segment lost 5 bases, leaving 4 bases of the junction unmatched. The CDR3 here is CAWGQGVNYGYTF. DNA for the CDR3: TGTGCCTGGGGGCAGGGGGTTAACTATGGCTACACCTTC.

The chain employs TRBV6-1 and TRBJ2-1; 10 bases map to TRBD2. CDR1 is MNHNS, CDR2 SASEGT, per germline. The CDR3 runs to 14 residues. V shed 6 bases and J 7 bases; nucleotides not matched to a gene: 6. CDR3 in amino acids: CASRSGGARNEQFF. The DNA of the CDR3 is TGTGCCAGCAGGAGCGGGGGGGCCCGAAATGAGCAGTTCTTC.

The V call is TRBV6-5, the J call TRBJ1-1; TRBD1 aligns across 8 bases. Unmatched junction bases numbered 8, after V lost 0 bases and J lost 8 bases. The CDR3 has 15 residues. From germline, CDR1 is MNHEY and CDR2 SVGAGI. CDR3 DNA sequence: TGTGCCAGCAGTTACTCGGGGCTCCGGGACAGGGAAGCTTTCTTT. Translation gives CASSYSGLRDREAFF.

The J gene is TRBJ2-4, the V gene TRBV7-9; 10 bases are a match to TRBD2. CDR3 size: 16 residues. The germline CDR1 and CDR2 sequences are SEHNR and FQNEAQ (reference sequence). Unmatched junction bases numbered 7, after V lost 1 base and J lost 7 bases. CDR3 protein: CASSLERGGLGNIQYF. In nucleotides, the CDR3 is TGTGCCAGCAGCTTAGAGCGGGGGGGCCTCGGGAACATTCAGTACTTC.

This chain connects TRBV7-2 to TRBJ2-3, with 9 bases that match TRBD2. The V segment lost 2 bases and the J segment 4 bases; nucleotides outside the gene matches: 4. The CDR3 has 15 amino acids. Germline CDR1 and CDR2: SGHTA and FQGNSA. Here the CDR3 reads CASSLNSGGADTQYF. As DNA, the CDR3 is TGTGCCAGCAGCTTAAATAGCGGGGGCGCAGATACGCAGTATTTT.

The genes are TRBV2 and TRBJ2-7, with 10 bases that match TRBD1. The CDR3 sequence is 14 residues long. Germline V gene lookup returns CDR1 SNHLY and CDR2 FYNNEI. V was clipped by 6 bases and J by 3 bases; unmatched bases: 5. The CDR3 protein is CASRVDRGLYEQYF. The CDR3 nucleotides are TGTGCCAGCAGAGTAGACAGGGGGCTCTACGAGCAGTACTTC.

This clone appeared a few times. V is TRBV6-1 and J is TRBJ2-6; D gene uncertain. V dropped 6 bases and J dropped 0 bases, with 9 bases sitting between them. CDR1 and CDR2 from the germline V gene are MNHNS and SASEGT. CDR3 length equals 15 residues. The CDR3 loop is CASSPVSSGANVLTF. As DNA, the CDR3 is TGTGCCAGCAGCCCGGTGAGCTCTGGGGCCAACGTCCTGACTTTC.

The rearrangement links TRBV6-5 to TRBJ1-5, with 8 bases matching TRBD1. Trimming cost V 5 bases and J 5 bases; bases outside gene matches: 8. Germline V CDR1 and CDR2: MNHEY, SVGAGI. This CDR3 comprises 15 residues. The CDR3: CASSPDRGVDQPQHF. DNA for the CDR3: TGTGCCAGCAGTCCTGACAGGGGAGTCGATCAGCCCCAGCATTTT.

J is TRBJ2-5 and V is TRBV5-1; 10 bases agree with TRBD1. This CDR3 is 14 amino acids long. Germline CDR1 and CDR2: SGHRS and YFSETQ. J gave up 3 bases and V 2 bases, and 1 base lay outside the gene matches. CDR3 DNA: TGCGCCAGCAGCTTAGGACAGGGGGAAGAGACCCAGTACTTC. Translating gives CASSLGQGEETQYF.

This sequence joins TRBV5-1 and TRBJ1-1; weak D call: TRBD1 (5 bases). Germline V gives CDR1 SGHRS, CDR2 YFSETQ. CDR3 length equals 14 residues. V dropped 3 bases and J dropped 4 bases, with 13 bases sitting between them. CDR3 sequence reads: CASSSDKYGTEAFF. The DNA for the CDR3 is TGCGCCAGCAGCTCGGACAAATACGGCACTGAAGCTTTCTTT.

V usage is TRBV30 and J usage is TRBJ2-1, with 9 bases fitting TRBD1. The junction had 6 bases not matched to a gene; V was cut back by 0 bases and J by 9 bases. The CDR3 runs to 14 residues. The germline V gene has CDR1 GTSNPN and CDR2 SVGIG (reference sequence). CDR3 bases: TGTGCCTGGAGTGTAACGACAGGGGGTGGTGAGCAGTTCTTC. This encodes CAWSVTTGGGEQFF.

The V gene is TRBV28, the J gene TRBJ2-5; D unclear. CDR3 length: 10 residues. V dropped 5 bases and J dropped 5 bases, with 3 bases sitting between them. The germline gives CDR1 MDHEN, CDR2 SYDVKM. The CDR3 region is CASSRETQYF. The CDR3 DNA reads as TGTGCCAGCAGTCGGGAGACCCAGTACTTC.

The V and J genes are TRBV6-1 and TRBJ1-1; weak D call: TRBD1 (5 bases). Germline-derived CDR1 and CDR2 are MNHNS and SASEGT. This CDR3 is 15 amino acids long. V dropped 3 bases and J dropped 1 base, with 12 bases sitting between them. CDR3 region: CASSDFRVANTEAFF. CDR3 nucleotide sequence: TGTGCCAGCAGTGATTTCAGGGTTGCGAACACTGAAGCTTTCTTT.

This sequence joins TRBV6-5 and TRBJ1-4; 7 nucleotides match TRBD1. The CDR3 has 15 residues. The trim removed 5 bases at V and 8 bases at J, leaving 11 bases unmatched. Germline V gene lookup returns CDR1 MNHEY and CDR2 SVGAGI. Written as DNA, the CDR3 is TGTGCCAGCAGTACTAGACAGGGCGAAAACGAAAAACTGTTTTTT. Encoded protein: CASSTRQGENEKLFF.

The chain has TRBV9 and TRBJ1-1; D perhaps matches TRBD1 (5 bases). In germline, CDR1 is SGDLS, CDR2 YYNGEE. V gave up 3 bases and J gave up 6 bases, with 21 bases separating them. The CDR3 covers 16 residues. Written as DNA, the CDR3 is TGTGCCAGCAGCGCCTATGGGGGGGGTTCGTTGGCTGAAGCTTTCTTT. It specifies CASSAYGGGSLAEAFF.

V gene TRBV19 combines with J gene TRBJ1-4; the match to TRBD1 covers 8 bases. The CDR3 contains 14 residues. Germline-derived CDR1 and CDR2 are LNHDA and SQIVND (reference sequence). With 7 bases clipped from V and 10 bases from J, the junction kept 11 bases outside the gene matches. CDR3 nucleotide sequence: TGTGCCAGTACCGACAGGGGCGGGTTCGGAAAACTGTTTTTT. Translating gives CASTDRGGFGKLFF. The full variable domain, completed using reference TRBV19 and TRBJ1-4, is DGGITQSPKYLFRKEGQNVTLSCEQNLNHDAMYWYRQDPGQGLRLIYYSQIVNDFQKGDIAEGYSVSREKKESFPLTVTSAQKNPTAFYLCASTDRGGFGKLFFGSGTQLSVL.